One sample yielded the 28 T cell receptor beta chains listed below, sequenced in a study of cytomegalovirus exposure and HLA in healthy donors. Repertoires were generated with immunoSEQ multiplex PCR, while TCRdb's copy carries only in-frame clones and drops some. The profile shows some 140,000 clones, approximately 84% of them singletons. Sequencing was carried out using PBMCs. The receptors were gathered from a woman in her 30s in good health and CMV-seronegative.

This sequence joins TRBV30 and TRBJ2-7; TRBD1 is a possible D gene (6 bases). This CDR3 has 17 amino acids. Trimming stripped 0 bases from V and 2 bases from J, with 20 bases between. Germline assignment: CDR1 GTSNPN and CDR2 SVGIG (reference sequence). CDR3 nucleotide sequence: TGTGCCTGGAGTGTAGAACAGGGAACAACGCGGGCCTACGAGCAGTACTTC. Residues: CAWSVEQGTTRAYEQYF.

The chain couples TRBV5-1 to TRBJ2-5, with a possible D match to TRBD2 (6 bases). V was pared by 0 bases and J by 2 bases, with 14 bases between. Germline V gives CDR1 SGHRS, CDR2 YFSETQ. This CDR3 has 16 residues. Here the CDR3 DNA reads TGCGCCAGCAGCTTGGATCGAGCGGGCGCGCAAGAGACCCAGTACTTC. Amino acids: CASSLDRAGAQETQYF. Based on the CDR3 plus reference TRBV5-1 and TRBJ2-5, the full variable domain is KAGVTQTPRYLIKTRGQQVTLSCSPISGHRSVSWYQQTPGQGLQFLFEYFSETQRNKGNFPGRFSGRQFSNSRSEMNVSTLELGDSALYLCASSLDRAGAQETQYFGPGTRLLVL.

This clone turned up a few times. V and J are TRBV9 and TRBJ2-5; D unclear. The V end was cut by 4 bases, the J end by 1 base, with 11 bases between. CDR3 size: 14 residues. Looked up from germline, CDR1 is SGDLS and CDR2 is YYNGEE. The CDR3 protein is CASSPRRSQETQYF. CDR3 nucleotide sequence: TGTGCCAGCAGCCCACGACGGAGCCAAGAGACCCAGTACTTC.

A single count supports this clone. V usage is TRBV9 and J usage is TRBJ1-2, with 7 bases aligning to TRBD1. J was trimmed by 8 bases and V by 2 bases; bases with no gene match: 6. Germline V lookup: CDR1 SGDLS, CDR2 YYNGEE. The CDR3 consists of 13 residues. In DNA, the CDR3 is TGTGCCAGCAGCGTCGGACAGGCTGGGGGCTACACCTTC. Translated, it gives CASSVGQAGGYTF.

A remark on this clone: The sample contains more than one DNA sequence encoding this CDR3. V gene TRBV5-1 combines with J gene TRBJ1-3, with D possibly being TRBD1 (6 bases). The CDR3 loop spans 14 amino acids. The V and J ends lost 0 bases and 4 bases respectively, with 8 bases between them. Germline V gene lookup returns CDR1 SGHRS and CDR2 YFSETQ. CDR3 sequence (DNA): TGCGCCAGCAGCTTGGGGGGGCTGGGAAACACCATATATTTT. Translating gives CASSLGGLGNTIYF.

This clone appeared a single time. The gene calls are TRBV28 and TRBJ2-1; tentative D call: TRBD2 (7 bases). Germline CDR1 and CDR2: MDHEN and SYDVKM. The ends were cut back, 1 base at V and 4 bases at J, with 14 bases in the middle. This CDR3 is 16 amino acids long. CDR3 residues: CASSLFGGGPYNEQFF. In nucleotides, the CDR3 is TGTGCCAGCAGTTTATTTGGGGGGGGGCCTTACAATGAGCAGTTCTTC.

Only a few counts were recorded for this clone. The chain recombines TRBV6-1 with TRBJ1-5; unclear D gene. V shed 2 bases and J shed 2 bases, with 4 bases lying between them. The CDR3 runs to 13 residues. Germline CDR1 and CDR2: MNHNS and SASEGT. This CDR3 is CASSEQGNQPQHF. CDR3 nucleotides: TGTGCCAGCAGTGAACAGGGCAATCAGCCCCAGCATTTT.

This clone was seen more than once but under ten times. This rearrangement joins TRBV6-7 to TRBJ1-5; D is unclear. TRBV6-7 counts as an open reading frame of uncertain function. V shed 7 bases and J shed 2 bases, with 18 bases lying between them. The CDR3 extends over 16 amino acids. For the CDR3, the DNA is TGTGCCAGCACCTACCTCGGGGAAGGTGGCAATCAGCCCCAGCATTTT. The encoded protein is CASTYLGEGGNQPQHF.

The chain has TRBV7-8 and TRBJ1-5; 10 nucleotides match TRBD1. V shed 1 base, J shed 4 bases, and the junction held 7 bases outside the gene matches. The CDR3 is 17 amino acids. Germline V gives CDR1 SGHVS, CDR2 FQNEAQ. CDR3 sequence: CASSLGLGQGSNQPQHF. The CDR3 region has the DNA TGTGCCAGCAGCTTAGGGTTGGGACAGGGGAGTAATCAGCCCCAGCATTTT.

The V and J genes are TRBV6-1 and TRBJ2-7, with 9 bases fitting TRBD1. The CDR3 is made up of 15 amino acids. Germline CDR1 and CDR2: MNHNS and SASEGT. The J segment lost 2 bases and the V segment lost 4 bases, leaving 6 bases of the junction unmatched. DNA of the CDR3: TGTGCCAGCAGTGTAGGACAGGGGCCAACCTACGAGCAGTACTTC. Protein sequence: CASSVGQGPTYEQYF.

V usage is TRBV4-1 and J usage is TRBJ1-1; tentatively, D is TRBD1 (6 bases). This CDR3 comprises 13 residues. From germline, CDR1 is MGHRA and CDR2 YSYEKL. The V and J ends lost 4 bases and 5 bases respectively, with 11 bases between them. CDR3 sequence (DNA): TGCGCCAGCAGCCGGACAGTCTGGACTGAAGCTTTCTTT. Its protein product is CASSRTVWTEAFF.

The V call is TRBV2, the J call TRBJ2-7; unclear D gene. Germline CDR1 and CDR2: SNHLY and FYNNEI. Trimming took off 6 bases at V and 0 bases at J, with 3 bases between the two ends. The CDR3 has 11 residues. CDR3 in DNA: TGTGCCAGCAGCCTCTCCTACGAGCAGTACTTC. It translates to CASSLSYEQYF.

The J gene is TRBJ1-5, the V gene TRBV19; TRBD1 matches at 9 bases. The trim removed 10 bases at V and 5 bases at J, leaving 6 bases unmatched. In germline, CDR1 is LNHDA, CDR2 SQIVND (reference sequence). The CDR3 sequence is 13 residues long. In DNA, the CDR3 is TGTGCCACCGGACAGGGGCTATATCAGCCCCAGCATTTT. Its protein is CATGQGLYQPQHF.

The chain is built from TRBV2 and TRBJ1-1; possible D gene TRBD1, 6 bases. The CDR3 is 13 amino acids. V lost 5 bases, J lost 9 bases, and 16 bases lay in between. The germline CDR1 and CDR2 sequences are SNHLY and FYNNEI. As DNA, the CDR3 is TGTGCCAGCAGTTATAGACAGGTGCAAAAAGCTTTCTTT. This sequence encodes CASSYRQVQKAFF.

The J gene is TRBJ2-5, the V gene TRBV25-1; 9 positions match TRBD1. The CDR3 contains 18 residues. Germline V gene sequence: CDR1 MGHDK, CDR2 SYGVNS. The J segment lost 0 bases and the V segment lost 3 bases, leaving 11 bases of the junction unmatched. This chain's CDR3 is CASSDQLDRGSYQETQYF. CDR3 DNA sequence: TGTGCCAGCAGTGACCAATTAGACAGGGGGTCCTACCAAGAGACCCAGTACTTC.

This CDR3 is CASSLRAGSGANVLTF. CDR3 DNA sequence: TGTGCCAGCAGCTTACGAGCAGGCTCTGGGGCCAACGTCCTGACTTTC. The chain is built from TRBV7-3 and TRBJ2-6; D call uncertain. Trimming took 2 bases from V and 0 from J, leaving 8 bases between them. The CDR3 is made up of 16 amino acids. From germline, CDR1 is SGHTA and CDR2 FQGTGA.

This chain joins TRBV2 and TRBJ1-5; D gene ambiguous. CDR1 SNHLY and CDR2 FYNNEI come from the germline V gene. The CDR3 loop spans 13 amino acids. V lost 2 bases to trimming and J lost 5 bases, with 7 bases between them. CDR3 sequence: CASSEFGDQPQHF. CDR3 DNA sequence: TGTGCCAGCAGTGAATTCGGAGATCAGCCCCAGCATTTT.

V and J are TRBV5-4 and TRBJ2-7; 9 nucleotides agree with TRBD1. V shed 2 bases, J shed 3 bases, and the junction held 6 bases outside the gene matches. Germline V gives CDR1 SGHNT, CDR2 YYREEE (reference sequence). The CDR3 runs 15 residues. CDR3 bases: TGTGCCAGCAGCTTCTTCGGGACAGGGAACTACGAGCAGTACTTC. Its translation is CASSFFGTGNYEQYF. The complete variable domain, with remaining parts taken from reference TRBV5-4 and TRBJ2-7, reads ETGVTQSPTHLIKTRGQQVTLRCSSQSGHNTVSWYQQALGQGPQFIFQYYREEENGRGNFPPRFSGLQFPNYSSELNVNALELDDSALYLCASSFFGTGNYEQYFGPGTRLTVT.

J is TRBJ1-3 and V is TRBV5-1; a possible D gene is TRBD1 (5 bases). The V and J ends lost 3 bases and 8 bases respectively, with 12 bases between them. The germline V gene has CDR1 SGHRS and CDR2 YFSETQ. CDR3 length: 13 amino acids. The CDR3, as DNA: TGCGCCAGCAGCTCACGGGGCGGGGACACCATATATTTT. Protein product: CASSSRGGDTIYF.

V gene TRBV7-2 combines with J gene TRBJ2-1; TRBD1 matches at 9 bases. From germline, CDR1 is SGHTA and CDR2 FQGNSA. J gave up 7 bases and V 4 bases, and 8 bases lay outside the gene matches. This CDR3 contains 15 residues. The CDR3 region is CASSSGQGRGNEQFF. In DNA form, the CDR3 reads TGTGCCAGCAGCTCGGGACAGGGAAGAGGGAATGAGCAGTTCTTC. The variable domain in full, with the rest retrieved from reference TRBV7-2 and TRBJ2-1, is GAGVSQSPSNKVTEKGKDVELRCDPISGHTALYWYRQSLGQGLEFLIYFQGNSAPDKSGLPSDRFSAERTGGSVSTLTIQRTQQEDSAVYLCASSSGQGRGNEQFFGPGTRLTVL.

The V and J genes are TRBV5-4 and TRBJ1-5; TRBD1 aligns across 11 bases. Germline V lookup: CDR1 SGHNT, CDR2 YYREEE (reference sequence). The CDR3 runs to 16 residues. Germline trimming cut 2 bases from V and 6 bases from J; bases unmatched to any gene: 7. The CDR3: CASSFGTGGMGQPQHF. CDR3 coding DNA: TGTGCCAGCAGCTTCGGGACAGGGGGAATGGGTCAGCCCCAGCATTTT.

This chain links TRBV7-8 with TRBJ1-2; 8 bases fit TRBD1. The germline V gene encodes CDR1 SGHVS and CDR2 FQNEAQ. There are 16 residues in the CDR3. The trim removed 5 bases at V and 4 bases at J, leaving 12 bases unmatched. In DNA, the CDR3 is TGTGCCAGCAGCCGCGGACAGGGTGCGCTTACCTATGGCTACACCTTC. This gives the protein CASSRGQGALTYGYTF. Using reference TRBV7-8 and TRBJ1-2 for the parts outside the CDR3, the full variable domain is GAGVSQSPRYKVAKRGQDVALRCDPISGHVSLFWYQQALGQGPEFLTYFQNEAQLDKSGLPSDRFFAERPEGSVSTLKIQRTQQEDSAVYLCASSRGQGALTYGYTFGSGTRLTVV.

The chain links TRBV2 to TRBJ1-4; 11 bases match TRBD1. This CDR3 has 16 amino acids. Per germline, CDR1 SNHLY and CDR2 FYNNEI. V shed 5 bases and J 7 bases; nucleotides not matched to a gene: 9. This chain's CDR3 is CASSSGTGGRSEKLFF. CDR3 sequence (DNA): TGTGCCAGCAGTTCCGGGACAGGGGGACGGAGTGAAAAACTGTTTTTT.

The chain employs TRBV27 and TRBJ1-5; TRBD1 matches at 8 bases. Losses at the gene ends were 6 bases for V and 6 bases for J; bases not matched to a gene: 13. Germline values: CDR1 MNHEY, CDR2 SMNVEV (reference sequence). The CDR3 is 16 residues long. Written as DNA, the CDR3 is TGTGCCAGCAGCCGCTTCTCCGGACAGGGCGGTCAGCCCCAGCATTTT. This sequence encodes CASSRFSGQGGQPQHF.

CDR3 protein: CASRQDRGETQYF. CDR3 sequence (DNA): TGTGCCAGCAGACAGGACAGGGGGGAGACCCAGTACTTC. The chain joins TRBV6-6 to TRBJ2-5, with 10 bases fitting TRBD1. Germline assignment: CDR1 MNHNY and CDR2 SVGAGI (reference sequence). V trimming: 6 bases; J trimming: 5 bases; junction bases outside the gene matches: 3. The CDR3 is 13 residues long.

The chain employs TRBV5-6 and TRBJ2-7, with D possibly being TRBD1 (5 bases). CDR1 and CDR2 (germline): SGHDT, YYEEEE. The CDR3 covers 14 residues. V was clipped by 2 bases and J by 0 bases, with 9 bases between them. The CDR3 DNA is TGTGCCAGCAGCTTCACAGGATACTCCTACGAGCAGTACTTC. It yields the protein CASSFTGYSYEQYF.

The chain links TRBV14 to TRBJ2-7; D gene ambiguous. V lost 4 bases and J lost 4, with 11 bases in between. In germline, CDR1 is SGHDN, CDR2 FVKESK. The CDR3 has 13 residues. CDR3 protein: CASSPQTLYEQYF. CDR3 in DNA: TGTGCCAGCAGCCCCCAGACTCTATACGAGCAGTACTTC.

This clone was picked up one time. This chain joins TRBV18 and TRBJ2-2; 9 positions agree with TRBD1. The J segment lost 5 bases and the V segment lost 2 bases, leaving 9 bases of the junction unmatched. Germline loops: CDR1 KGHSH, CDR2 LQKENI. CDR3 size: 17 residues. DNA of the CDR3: TGTGCCAGCTCACCATTAGAACAGGGGGCGCGGACCGGGGAGCTGTTTTTT. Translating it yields CASSPLEQGARTGELFF.